Shown below are 18 T cell receptor beta chains from a single sample sequenced in a study of post-analysis software for immune sequencing data. Overall study findings and caveats: Patients carried a handful of TRBV segments more frequently than controls did, and TRBV5-6, TRBV5-1 and TRBV20-1 were among them.

The TCR beta cDNA libraries contained unique molecular identifiers. Using its own MiXCR run on the PCR reads, TCRdb lists one record per CDR3 protein. The sample consists of 600,000 to 700,000 distinct CDR3 sequences, 55% to 60% of them appearing once. These receptors have no identified antigens. Sequencing was carried out using blood. Receptor source: a girl aged 2-15 years with multiple sclerosis.

The rearrangement joins TRBV3-1 to TRBJ2-1; D ambiguous. Trimming stripped 0 bases from V and 4 bases from J, with 10 bases between. CDR1 is LGHDT and CDR2 is YNNKEL in the germline V gene (reference sequence). This CDR3 contains 15 residues. CDR3 in DNA: TGTGCCAGCAGCCAAGATTCAATAGGGTACAATGAGCAGTTCTTC. As protein: CASSQDSIGYNEQFF.

V and J are TRBV2 and TRBJ2-3; D remains ambiguous. From germline, CDR1 is SNHLY and CDR2 FYNNEI. The CDR3 sequence is 13 residues long. V shed 7 bases and J shed 6 bases, with 14 bases lying between them. The CDR3 reads CASIFFLGDTQYF. The CDR3 DNA follows: TGTGCCAGCATCTTCTTCCTTGGGGATACGCAGTATTTT. Using reference TRBV2 and TRBJ2-3 for the parts outside the CDR3, the full variable domain is EPEVTQTPSHQVTQMGQEVILRCVPISNHLYFYWYRQILGQKVEFLVSFYNNEISEKSEIFDDQFSVERPDGSNFTLKIRSTKLEDSAMYFCASIFFLGDTQYFGPGTRLTVL.

The rearrangement links TRBV3-1 to TRBJ2-3, with unresolved D. Trimming took off 5 bases at V and 3 bases at J, with 18 bases between the two ends. Germline V lookup: CDR1 LGHDT, CDR2 YNNKEL (reference sequence). This CDR3 region has 16 residues. The CDR3 spells CASSKGTGPETDTQYF. CDR3 nucleotides: TGTGCCAGCAGCAAGGGCACCGGGCCCGAGACAGATACGCAGTATTTT.

This clonotype was recorded once. The junction departs from the called germline gene at one end, perhaps through a read error. J is TRBJ2-5 and V is TRBV7-7; D may correspond to TRBD1 or TRBD2 (6 bases each). CDR1 is SSHAT, CDR2 FNYEAQ, per germline (reference sequence). This CDR3 has 15 amino acids. In DNA, the CDR3 is TGTGCTAGCAGCCTTACTTGGGGGGCCCAAGAGGCCCAGTACTTC. It yields the protein CASSLTWGAQEAQYF.

This sequence joins TRBV12-3 or TRBV12-4 and TRBJ1-1, with 8 positions matching TRBD1. The CDR3 extends over 14 amino acids. J lost 4 bases, V lost 7 bases, and 8 bases had no gene match. The CDR3 coding sequence is TGTGCCAGCACCTCCGGACAGGGTAGCACTGAAGCTTTCTTT. It specifies CASTSGQGSTEAFF.

V gene TRBV5-5 combines with J gene TRBJ1-2; TRBD1 is a possible D gene (5 bases). The CDR3 covers 13 residues. CDR1 and CDR2 from the germline V gene are SGHKS and YYEKEE (reference sequence). Trimming took off 1 base at V and 8 bases at J, with 12 bases between the two ends. The CDR3 DNA is TGTGCCAGCAGCTTGTTAGGGACCAAAGGCTACACCTTC. Amino acids: CASSLLGTKGYTF.

This sequence joins TRBV7-6 and TRBJ2-6; D is possibly TRBD1 or TRBD2 (5 bases each). Germline V CDR1 and CDR2: SGHVS, FNYEAQ. This CDR3 is built from 15 residues. Trimming stripped 3 bases from V and 4 bases from J, with 10 bases between. CDR3 nucleotides: TGTGCCAGCAGCTTGGGGCTAGCCGGGGCCAACGTCCTGACTTTC. Its translation: CASSLGLAGANVLTF.

V is TRBV20-1 and J is TRBJ2-7; TRBD1 agrees at 7 bases. CDR1 is DFQATT and CDR2 is SNEGSKA in the germline V gene (reference sequence). J lost 2 bases, V lost 3 bases, and 4 bases had no gene match. CDR3 length: 13 amino acids. The CDR3 DNA reads TGCAGTGCTAGGGACAGGCTCGCCTACGAGCAGTACTTC. This sequence encodes CSARDRLAYEQYF.

There are a few counts of this clonotype. V is TRBV12-3 or TRBV12-4 and J is TRBJ1-5, with D possibly being TRBD1 (6 bases). The CDR3 has 14 residues. V was cut by 4 bases and J by 4 bases, with 11 bases left in between. The DNA of the CDR3 is TGTGCCAGCAGTTGGGGGGGGCAGAATCAGCCCCAGCATTTT. Translation: CASSWGGQNQPQHF.

The J gene is TRBJ1-1, the V gene TRBV5-1; 9 bases line up with TRBD1. CDR3 length equals 15 residues. V lost 5 bases and J lost 1; bases outside the gene matches: 6. Germline CDR1 reads SGHRS; CDR2 reads YFSETQ. The chain's CDR3 is CASSYRGRGNTEAFF. CDR3 nucleotides: TGCGCCAGCAGTTACAGGGGGCGGGGGAACACTGAAGCTTTCTTT.

The gene calls are TRBV6-2 or TRBV6-3 and TRBJ2-3; D possibly matches TRBD1 or TRBD2 (5 bases each). CDR3 size: 16 residues. The germline gives CDR1 MNHEY, CDR2 SVGEGT. V was cut by 6 bases and J by 0 bases, with 16 bases left in between. In nucleotides, the CDR3 is TGTGCCAGCAGCGTCTCGCCGGGGCGAAGCACAGATACGCAGTATTTT. The encoded protein is CASSVSPGRSTDTQYF.

The chain has TRBV3-1 and TRBJ2-7, with 10 bases matching TRBD2. The CDR3 covers 15 residues. Germline CDR1 is LGHDT and CDR2 is YNNKEL (reference sequence). Losses at the gene ends were 3 bases for V and 2 bases for J; bases not matched to a gene: 4. CDR3 sequence: CASSHGLAAAYEQYF. In DNA form, the CDR3 reads TGTGCCAGCAGCCACGGACTAGCGGCCGCCTACGAGCAGTACTTC.

The rearrangement joins TRBV12-3 or TRBV12-4 to TRBJ2-5; possibly TRBD2 for D (6 bases). This CDR3 spans 16 amino acids. The germline V and J ends were trimmed by 2 bases and 11 bases, with 24 bases remaining between them. The CDR3 spells CASSLMAGPGRREQYF. CDR3 sequence (DNA): TGTGCCAGCAGTTTAATGGCGGGGCCTGGTCGGAGGGAGCAGTACTTC.

The V and J genes are TRBV7-6 and TRBJ2-1, with 7 bases that match TRBD1. V shed 5 bases, J shed 5 bases, and the junction held 9 bases outside the gene matches. This CDR3 region has 15 residues. CDR1 and CDR2 (germline): SGHVS, FNYEAQ. CDR3 sequence: CASSPPGQRHNEQFF. The CDR3 DNA sequence: TGTGCCAGCAGCCCCCCGGGACAGAGACACAATGAGCAGTTCTTC.

The chain joins TRBV9 to TRBJ2-1, with a tentative D call TRBD2 (5 bases). The CDR3 runs to 16 residues. V gave up 0 bases and J gave up 1 base, with 11 bases separating them. Looked up from germline, CDR1 is SGDLS and CDR2 is YYNGEE. This chain's CDR3 is CASSVDQRGSYNEQFF. Written as DNA, the CDR3 is TGTGCCAGCAGCGTAGACCAGAGAGGGTCCTACAATGAGCAGTTCTTC.

A single count supports this clonotype. The chain links TRBV10-1 to TRBJ2-3, with TRBD2 as a possible D gene (5 bases). The CDR3 consists of 15 residues. Trimming left V 4 bases short and J 0 bases short, with 11 bases between. Per germline, CDR1 WNHNN and CDR2 SYGVQD (reference sequence). The CDR3 nucleotides are TGCGCCAGCAGTGCCGGGAATCCTAGCACAGATACGCAGTATTTT. This encodes CASSAGNPSTDTQYF.

The genes are TRBV6-8 and TRBJ2-5; 10 bases fit TRBD1. V was pared by 5 bases and J by 1 base, with 7 bases of the junction left unmatched. CDR3 size: 16 residues. In germline, CDR1 is MNHGY, CDR2 SAAAGT. The CDR3 DNA follows: TGTGCCAGCAGTAGACGACAGGGGGCTTCCCAAGAGACCCAGTACTTC. The encoded protein is CASSRRQGASQETQYF.

The J gene is TRBJ2-1, the V gene TRBV7-2, with 12 bases identical to TRBD2. The CDR3 has 15 amino acids. Germline V CDR1 and CDR2: SGHTA, FQGNSA. V trimming: 4 bases; J trimming: 8 bases; junction bases outside the gene matches: 6. The CDR3 loop reads CASSWLAGGRDEQFF. As DNA, the CDR3 is TGTGCCAGCAGCTGGCTAGCGGGAGGGCGGGATGAGCAGTTCTTC. The complete variable domain, with remaining parts taken from reference TRBV7-2 and TRBJ2-1, reads GAGVSQSPSNKVTEKGKDVELRCDPISGHTALYWYRQSLGQGLEFLIYFQGNSAPDKSGLPSDRFSAERTGGSVSTLTIQRTQQEDSAVYLCASSWLAGGRDEQFFGPGTRLTVL.